This T cell receptor beta chain was found in a study of regulatory T cells in long-lasting Graves disease. Worth noting for this clonotype: One base away lies a much larger clone, so this may be a sequencing read error.

Time point specified: newly diagnosed GD, antithyroid drugs for less than 3 months. PBMC RNA served as the TCR library source. Building of the TCR beta libraries involved iRepertoire HTBI primers and Arm-PCR of CDR3 regions. TCRdb itself ran the multiplex PCR reads through MiXCR, one entry per CDR3 protein. The sample shows hundreds of thousands of distinct CDR3 sequences, less than 20% of them seen only once. The same specimen was also included in a second study, on T cells in Graves' hyperthyroidism and ophthalmopathy. That source adds: Hyperthyroidism had been newly diagnosed in patients aged 18 to 65, and its duration was under 2 months. A set of HTBI primers served as the primers for a first-round RT-PCR of the TCR CDR3.

Sequenced material: peripheral blood mononuclear cells (PBMCs), taken at new diagnosis, from a patient treated with antithyroid drugs. The TCR sequence derives from a woman under 40 with Graves disease.

This chain's CDR3 is CASSLGGAFNEQFF. DNA of the CDR3: TGTGCCAGCAGCTTGGGCGGGGCTTTCAATGAGCAGTTCTTC. The chain combines TRBV7-2 with TRBJ2-1; possible D gene TRBD2, 6 bases. CDR1 and CDR2 (germline): SGHTA, FQGNSA. With 3 bases removed from V and 6 bases from J, the gap between germline ends came to 12 bases. This CDR3 has 14 residues.